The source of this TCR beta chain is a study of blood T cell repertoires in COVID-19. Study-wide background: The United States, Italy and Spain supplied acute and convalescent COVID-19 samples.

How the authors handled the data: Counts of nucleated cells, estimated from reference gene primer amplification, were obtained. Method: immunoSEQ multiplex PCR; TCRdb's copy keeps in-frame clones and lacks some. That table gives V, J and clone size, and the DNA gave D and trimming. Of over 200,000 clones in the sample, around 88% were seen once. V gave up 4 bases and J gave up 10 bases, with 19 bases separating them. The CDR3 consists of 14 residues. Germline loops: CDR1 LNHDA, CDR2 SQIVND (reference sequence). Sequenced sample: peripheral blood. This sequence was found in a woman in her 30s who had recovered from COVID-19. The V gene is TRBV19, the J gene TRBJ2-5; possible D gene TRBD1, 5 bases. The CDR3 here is CASSKDLSGRGQYF. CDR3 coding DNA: TGTGCCAGTAGTAAGGACCTCTCGGGTAGGGGCCAGTACTTC.